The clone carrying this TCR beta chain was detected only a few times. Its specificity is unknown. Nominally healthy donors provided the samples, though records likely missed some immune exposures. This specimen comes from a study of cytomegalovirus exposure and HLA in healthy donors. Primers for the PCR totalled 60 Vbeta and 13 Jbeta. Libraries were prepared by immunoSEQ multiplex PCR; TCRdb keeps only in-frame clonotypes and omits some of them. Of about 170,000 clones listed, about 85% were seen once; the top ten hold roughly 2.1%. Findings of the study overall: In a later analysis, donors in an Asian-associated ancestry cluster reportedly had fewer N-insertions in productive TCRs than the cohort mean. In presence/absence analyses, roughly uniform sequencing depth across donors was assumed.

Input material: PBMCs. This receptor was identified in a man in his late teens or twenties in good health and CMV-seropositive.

CDR3 sequence (DNA): TGTGCTAGTGTGCAGGGAACGAACACCGGGGAGCTGTTTTTT. Protein product: CASVQGTNTGELFF. This chain uses TRBV12-5 with TRBJ2-2; the D gene is possibly TRBD1 (5 bases). This CDR3 region has 14 residues. V was clipped by 7 bases and J by 0 bases, with 9 bases between them. CDR1 is LGHNT, CDR2 FRNRAP, per germline.